Below are 30 T cell receptor beta chains sequenced from a single sample in a study of T-cell reconstitution after alpha-beta-depleted transplantation in children. Molecular barcoding with unique molecular identifiers was used for the TCRbeta library. One entry per CDR3 protein results from TCRdb running MiXCR on the PCR reads. Of some 600,000 distinct CDR3 sequences in the sample, around 16% were seen once. The source material was PBMCs from the stem cell graft donor, sampled from the stem cell graft. The receptors stem from a human donor who donated a stem cell graft to a child with acute myeloid leukemia.

In this sample, this clonotype turned up a few times. The chain joins TRBV7-9 to TRBJ2-3; D gene uncertain. Germline-derived CDR1 and CDR2 are SEHNR and FQNEAQ (reference sequence). This CDR3 has 14 amino acids. V dropped 2 bases and J dropped 2 bases, with 8 bases sitting between them. CDR3 nucleotide sequence: TGTGCCAGCAGCTTAAGAGCTACCACAGATACGCAGTATTTT. Amino acid sequence: CASSLRATTDTQYF. Based on the CDR3 plus reference TRBV7-9 and TRBJ2-3, the full variable domain is DTGVSQNPRHKITKRGQNVTFRCDPISEHNRLYWYRQTLGQGPEFLTYFQNEAQLEKSRLLSDRFSAERPKGSFSTLEIQRTEQGDSAMYLCASSLRATTDTQYFGPGTRLTVL.

This clonotype has just a few counts. CDR3 in amino acids: CAWNTWGDEQFF. DNA of the CDR3: TGTGCCTGGAATACGTGGGGCGATGAGCAGTTCTTC. V and J are TRBV30 and TRBJ2-1; tentative D call: TRBD1 (5 bases). The CDR3 is 12 amino acids. V was shortened by 4 bases and J by 8 bases, with 12 bases between the two germline ends. CDR1 GTSNPN and CDR2 SVGIG come from the germline V gene (reference sequence).

This clonotype has ten or more counts. The chain combines TRBV5-1 with TRBJ2-1, with D uncertain. Germline loops: CDR1 SGHRS, CDR2 YFSETQ. Between the trimmed V and J ends, which lost 4 bases and 8 bases, there was a span of 16 bases. The CDR3 consists of 14 residues. The CDR3 loop is CASSPPLEWDEQFF. CDR3 nucleotides: TGCGCCAGCAGCCCTCCGTTGGAATGGGATGAGCAGTTCTTC.

This clonotype was counted only a few times. The chain carries TRBV2 and TRBJ2-7, with a tentative D call TRBD2 (5 bases). The CDR3 has 13 amino acids. V was clipped by 7 bases and J by 3 bases, with 13 bases between them. In germline, CDR1 is SNHLY, CDR2 FYNNEI. The CDR3 loop reads CASIGLADYEQYV. The CDR3 nucleotides read TGTGCCAGCATTGGGCTAGCTGACTACGAGCAGTACGTC.

The rearrangement joins TRBV25-1 to TRBJ2-3; D is ambiguous. This CDR3 comprises 16 residues. The V end was cut by 2 bases, the J end by 0 bases, with 12 bases between. CDR1 and CDR2 (germline): MGHDK, SYGVNS. CDR3 in DNA: TGTGCCAGCAGTGAAGTTGGGCAAGGGAGCACAGATACGCAGTATTTT. Its translation: CASSEVGQGSTDTQYF.

The chain uses TRBV20-1 and TRBJ2-2; D not resolved. The CDR3 is 15 amino acids. Germline V gives CDR1 DFQATT, CDR2 SNEGSKA (reference sequence). Trimming left V 0 bases short and J 4 bases short, with 12 bases between. This CDR3 reads CSARDGKTSTGELFF. In DNA form, the CDR3 reads TGCAGTGCTAGAGATGGAAAAACCAGCACCGGGGAGCTGTTTTTT.

This clonotype was seen at least ten times. This chain uses TRBV9 with TRBJ2-7; D could derive from TRBD1 or TRBD2 (5 bases each). V was clipped by 2 bases and J by 5 bases, with 8 bases between them. CDR3 length: 12 amino acids. CDR1 is SGDLS and CDR2 is YYNGEE in the germline V gene. CDR3 coding DNA: TGTGCCAGCAGCGTTGGGGACCACGAGCAGTACTTC. As protein: CASSVGDHEQYF. Supplemented by reference TRBV9 and TRBJ2-7, the full variable domain reads DSGVTQTPKHLITATGQRVTLRCSPRSGDLSVYWYQQSLDQGLQFLIQYYNGEERAKGNILERFSAQQFPDLHSELNLSSLELGDSALYFCASSVGDHEQYFGPGTRLTVT.

At least ten counts were recorded for this clonotype. The chain carries TRBV24-1 and TRBJ2-7, with unresolved D. The CDR3 is made up of 13 amino acids. The V and J ends lost 8 bases and 3 bases respectively, with 13 bases between them. CDR1 is KGHDR and CDR2 is SFDVKD in the germline V gene. For the CDR3, the DNA is TGTGCCACCAACCTACACGTAGGCTACGAGCAGTACGTC. Amino acids: CATNLHVGYEQYV.

This clonotype was counted ten times or more. V is TRBV7-8 and J is TRBJ2-5, with 9 bases identical to TRBD2. V lost 4 bases and J lost 3; bases outside the gene matches: 3. CDR3 length equals 14 residues. Germline V gene lookup returns CDR1 SGHVS and CDR2 FQNEAQ. The CDR3 here is CASSSERGEETQYF. The CDR3 region has the DNA TGTGCCAGCAGCTCGGAGCGGGGGGAAGAGACCCAGTACTTC.

This chain links TRBV4-3 with TRBJ2-5; the match to TRBD1 covers 7 bases. After removal of 2 bases from V and 7 bases from J, the junction contained 16 bases not matched to a gene. Germline V gene lookup returns CDR1 LGHNA and CDR2 YSLEER. This CDR3 has 17 amino acids. The CDR3 DNA reads TGCGCCAGCAGCCAATCTCTGGAGACAGGGACGTCACGGACCCAGTACTTC. Its protein is CASSQSLETGTSRTQYF.

Ten or more counts support this clonotype. The genes are TRBV5-6 and TRBJ1-2; the D is unclear. From germline, CDR1 is SGHDT and CDR2 YYEEEE. Trimming took 0 bases from V and 6 from J, leaving 15 bases between them. This CDR3 region has 15 residues. The CDR3 spells CASSLEVVGKDGYTF. CDR3 nucleotides: TGTGCCAGCAGCTTGGAAGTGGTAGGAAAGGATGGCTACACCTTC.

In DNA, the CDR3 is TGTGCCAGCAGTTTATACGGACAGGGGCCGGTTTTTAACTATGGCTACACCTTC. Translated: CASSLYGQGPVFNYGYTF. The rearrangement joins TRBV27 to TRBJ1-2; 9 nucleotides align to TRBD1. The germline V gene encodes CDR1 MNHEY and CDR2 SMNVEV (reference sequence). The length of the CDR3 is 18 residues. J gave up 1 base and V 1 base, and 10 bases lay outside the gene matches.

In its sample, this clonotype was seen a few times. The V and J genes are TRBV12-3 or TRBV12-4 and TRBJ2-2, with 7 bases identical to TRBD2. Trimming cost V 5 bases and J 7 bases; bases outside gene matches: 7. CDR3 length equals 14 residues. The CDR3 spells CASSPRGVGGELFF. For the CDR3, the DNA is TGTGCCAGCAGTCCCCGGGGGGTCGGCGGGGAGCTGTTTTTT.

This clonotype was observed a handful of times. The rearrangement joins TRBV20-1 to TRBJ1-6; a weak D match, TRBD1 (6 bases). The length of the CDR3 is 17 residues. In germline, CDR1 is DFQATT, CDR2 SNEGSKA (reference sequence). The V end was cut by 0 bases, the J end by 2 bases, with 14 bases between. The CDR3 DNA reads TGCAGTGCTAGAGATGACAGGCCGGGAGCCTATAATTCACCCCTCCACTTT. It yields the protein CSARDDRPGAYNSPLHF.

V and J are TRBV20-1 and TRBJ2-1; TRBD2 might be the D (5 bases). Germline CDR1 DFQATT, CDR2 SNEGSKA (reference sequence). V gave up 5 bases and J gave up 5 bases, with 19 bases separating them. CDR3 length equals 15 residues. CDR3 sequence: CSARNPGSGNNEQFF. The CDR3 nucleotides read TGCAGTGCTCGTAATCCCGGGTCGGGGAACAATGAGCAGTTCTTC.

On this clonotype itself: A junction boundary mismatches the germline segment, possibly from a read error. The chain is built from TRBV20-1 and TRBJ2-3, with D perhaps TRBD1 (5 bases). In germline, CDR1 is DFQATT, CDR2 SNEGSKA (reference sequence). This CDR3 has 16 amino acids. The CDR3 region is CSARDLGSLKGDTRYF. The CDR3 nucleotides are TGCAGTGCTAGAGATCTTGGTAGCCTAAAAGGGGATACGCGGTATTTT.

V usage is TRBV30 and J usage is TRBJ2-2, with unresolved D. Germline V gene sequence: CDR1 GTSNPN, CDR2 SVGIG (reference sequence). This CDR3 is 15 amino acids long. V was cut by 3 bases and J by 5 bases, with 16 bases left in between. CDR3 in DNA: TGTGCCTGGAGCAGACTCGCAGACACTACCGGGGAGCTGTTTTTT. It is translated as CAWSRLADTTGELFF.

The chain uses TRBV5-1 and TRBJ2-6; 7 bases agree with TRBD2. The CDR3 is 19 residues long. With 5 bases clipped from V and 0 bases from J, the junction kept 14 bases outside the gene matches. Germline lookup yields CDR1 SGHRS and CDR2 YFSETQ. The CDR3 bases are TGCGCCAGCAGTCGGGGTAGCGGGCAGGACGGCTCTGGGGCCAACGTCCTGACTTTC. The encoded protein is CASSRGSGQDGSGANVLTF.

The table lists this clonotype with many counts. The CDR3 coding sequence is TGCAGTGCTAGGACAGTTTACCGCGAGCAGTACGTC. Its translation: CSARTVYREQYV. The J gene is TRBJ2-7, the V gene TRBV20-1; perhaps TRBD1 as D (5 bases). Trimming left V 3 bases short and J 6 bases short, with 12 bases between. Germline lookup yields CDR1 DFQATT and CDR2 SNEGSKA (reference sequence). CDR3 length: 12 residues.

This clonotype was counted ten times or more. The J gene is TRBJ2-2, the V gene TRBV29-1; a weak D match, TRBD2 (7 bases). The CDR3 is 13 amino acids. Germline V gene lookup returns CDR1 SQVTM and CDR2 ANQGSEA. Here the CDR3 reads CCFRGARTGELFF. CDR3 DNA sequence: TGCTGCTTTCGGGGGGCCAGGACCGGGGAGCTGTTTTTT.

The genes are TRBV7-2 and TRBJ1-3, with D possibly matching TRBD1 (5 bases). V was clipped by 4 bases and J by 2 bases, with 9 bases between them. This CDR3 comprises 14 residues. Germline CDR1 and CDR2: SGHTA and FQGNSA. The CDR3 bases are TGTGCCAGCAGCTCAGGGACTACTGGAAACACCATATATTTT. It translates to CASSSGTTGNTIYF.

A few counts support this clonotype. The chain uses TRBV20-1 and TRBJ2-7, with TRBD2 identical over 12 bases. Germline loops: CDR1 DFQATT, CDR2 SNEGSKA (reference sequence). This CDR3 region has 15 residues. The junction had 4 bases not matched to a gene; V was cut back by 0 bases and J by 4 bases. The CDR3 coding sequence is TGCAGTGCTAGAGAGGCGACTAGCGGGGGTTACGAGCAGTACTTC. Translated: CSAREATSGGYEQYF.

This clonotype was counted ten times or more. The rearrangement uses TRBV12-3 or TRBV12-4 and TRBJ2-7, with D unresolved. There are 12 residues in the CDR3. V dropped 3 bases and J dropped 4 bases, with 7 bases sitting between them. The CDR3 bases are TGTGCCAGCAGTTTGTCATTATACGAGCAGTACTTC. This sequence encodes CASSLSLYEQYF.

This clonotype was recorded many times. V gene TRBV5-6 combines with J gene TRBJ1-3; D not resolved. The germline gives CDR1 SGHDT, CDR2 YYEEEE. With 1 base removed from V and 3 bases from J, the gap between germline ends came to 14 bases. This CDR3 is 16 amino acids long. CDR3: CASSLWLRLDGNTIYF. CDR3 nucleotide sequence: TGTGCCAGCAGCTTGTGGCTTCGACTTGATGGAAACACCATATATTTT. Using reference TRBV5-6 and TRBJ1-3 for the parts outside the CDR3, the full variable domain is DAGVTQSPTHLIKTRGQQVTLRCSPKSGHDTVSWYQQALGQGPQFIFQYYEEEERQRGNFPDRFSGHQFPNYSSELNVNALLLGDSALYLCASSLWLRLDGNTIYFGEGSWLTVV.

This clonotype was picked up one time. At one of its ends the junction is not consistent with the germline gene, which may arise from a read error. V usage is TRBV5-1 and J usage is TRBJ2-6, with D unresolved. The CDR3 spans 20 residues. The germline CDR1 and CDR2 sequences are SGHRS and YFSETQ. The CDR3 DNA sequence: TGCGCCAGCAGCTTGAGCATGGCCCGGGTTTTGAGCTCTGCGGCCAACGTCCTGACTTTC. This codes for CASSLSMARVLSSAANVLTF.

The chain has TRBV6-2 or TRBV6-3 and TRBJ2-1; a weak D match, TRBD1 (5 bases). Between the trimmed V and J ends, which lost 6 bases and 12 bases, there was a span of 15 bases. This CDR3 is built from 12 residues. Germline CDR1 MNHEY, CDR2 SVGEGT. For the CDR3, the DNA is TGTGCCAGCAGCCTCAGGGCTAGTACGCAGTTCTTC. It yields the protein CASSLRASTQFF.

A remark on this clonotype: A much larger clone differs from this one at a single base, so this may be a read error. J is TRBJ1-6 and V is TRBV29-1, with D maybe TRBD1 (5 bases). Looked up from germline, CDR1 is SQVTM and CDR2 is ANQGSEA. The CDR3 is 13 residues long. The CDR3: CRVSPDSTSPLHF. The CDR3 DNA is TGCAGAGTTTCCCCCGACAGTACTTCACCCCTCCACTTT.

J is TRBJ1-2 and V is TRBV12-3 or TRBV12-4; D not certain. Trimming pared 2 bases from V and 1 base from J, leaving 8 bases between. The CDR3 loop spans 14 amino acids. CDR3 coding DNA: TGTGCCAGCAGTTTACGCCTCCTTAACTATGGCTACACCTTC. It yields the protein CASSLRLLNYGYTF.

This clonotype has just a few counts. The genes are TRBV12-3 or TRBV12-4 and TRBJ2-1; D call uncertain. The length of the CDR3 is 15 residues. V was pared by 4 bases and J by 0 bases, with 10 bases between. The CDR3 DNA is TGTGCCAGCAGTTCCGACACGCTCTCCTACAATGAGCAGTTCTTC. Amino acids: CASSSDTLSYNEQFF.

This clonotype was found a few times. An end of the junction differs from the germline gene, which may be a read error. The chain uses TRBV7-2 and TRBJ2-2; D uncertain. The CDR3 runs 16 residues. Germline V gives CDR1 SGHTA, CDR2 FQGNSA. The CDR3 DNA reads as TGTGCCAGCAGGTTAGGTCCGTCCGCGAACACCGGGGAGCTGTTTTTT. It specifies CASRLGPSANTGELFF.